A selection of T cell receptor beta chains follows, all from one sample in a study of response to subunit inactivated influenza vaccine. TCRdb reprocessed the RT-PCR reads with MiXCR, giving one entry per CDR3 protein. The repertoire includes 650,000 to 700,000 distinct CDR3 sequences, around 16% of them detected once, and 11% sits in the top ten. Sequenced material: PBMCs from blood, taken 11 to 12 days after vaccination. All receptors come from a middle-aged man who received an inactivated influenza vaccine. The CDR3 runs from the conserved cysteine through the conserved F or W. D genes are given only for firm matches. Where a row states a size, it is once, few, many or the class of an expanded clone; other rows omit it.

V	J	size	D	CDR3	DNA
TRBV20-1	TRBJ2-1	many	-	CSPSGGTTYNEQFF	TGCAGTCCATCAGGGGGGACCACCTACAATGAGCAGTTCTTC
TRBV7-2	TRBJ2-7	-	TRBD2	CASSIRTSGSYEQYF	TGTGCCAGCAGCATTCGGACTAGCGGGTCCTACGAGCAGTACTTC
TRBV20-1	TRBJ2-1	few	TRBD2	CSARDFSGGANEQFF	TGCAGTGCTAGAGATTTTAGCGGGGGGGCGAATGAGCAGTTCTTC
TRBV20-1	TRBJ2-5	few	-	CSARLGGNLEETQYF	TGCAGTGCTAGATTAGGCGGGAATTTGGAAGAGACCCAGTACTTC
TRBV5-1	TRBJ1-1	-	TRBD1	CASSFTPLNQGAFAFF	TGCGCCAGCAGCTTCACTCCCTTAAACCAGGGGGCGTTTGCTTTCTTT
TRBV21-1	TRBJ1-4	-	-	CASSTGRDEKLFF	TGTGCCAGCAGCACAGGGAGGGATGAAAAACTGTTTTTT
TRBV2	TRBJ2-2	-	-	CASMSPMYPGELFF	TGTGCCAGCATGTCTCCCATGTACCCCGGGGAGCTGTTTTTT
TRBV20-1	TRBJ2-1	-	TRBD2	CSARDRTSGSIEQFF	TGCAGTGCTAGAGATAGGACTAGCGGGAGTATTGAGCAGTTCTTC
TRBV10-3	TRBJ2-4	few	-	CAISEGGAIAKNIQYF	TGTGCCATCAGTGAAGGAGGGGCGATAGCCAAAAACATTCAGTACTTC
TRBV4-2	TRBJ2-5	-	TRBD2	CASSQRGGSSQETQYF	TGTGCCAGCAGCCAAAGGGGAGGGTCTAGTCAAGAGACCCAGTACTTC
TRBV11-2	TRBJ2-3	-	-	CASSQVGGAYTDTQYF	TGTGCCAGCAGCCAAGTGGGGGGGGCCTACACAGATACGCAGTATTTT